The 8 T cell receptor beta chains below all came from one sample that was sequenced in a study of blood T cell repertoires in COVID-19. Measured with immunoSEQ multiplex PCR; TCRdb has only the in-frame clones, and not every one. The sample consists of approximately 530,000 clones, roughly 89% of them appearing once. The sample taken for sequencing was peripheral blood. The receptors were gathered from a woman in her 50s with COVID-19, enrolled during active disease.

The chain links TRBV18 to TRBJ1-2, with TRBD1 matching over 7 bases. The J segment lost 3 bases and the V segment lost 3 bases, leaving 10 bases of the junction unmatched. Germline assignment: CDR1 KGHSH and CDR2 LQKENI. The CDR3 is 16 amino acids. DNA of the CDR3: TGTGCCAGCTCACCGTCCCAAGACAGGGCATACTATGGCTACACCTTC. Amino acids: CASSPSQDRAYYGYTF.

The chain recombines TRBV28 with TRBJ1-1; D perhaps matches TRBD1 (6 bases). The V gene lost 2 bases and the J gene lost 0 bases, with 16 bases spanning the gap. The CDR3 runs to 17 residues. Looked up from germline, CDR1 is MDHEN and CDR2 is SYDVKM. CDR3 amino acids: CASSLGRSGGLNTEAFF. CDR3 coding DNA: TGTGCCAGCAGTTTAGGTCGCAGCGGGGGGCTGAACACTGAAGCTTTCTTT.

The V gene is TRBV15, the J gene TRBJ1-2, with unresolved D. The V gene's germline CDR1 is LNHNV and CDR2 YYDKDF (reference sequence). The CDR3 extends over 15 amino acids. V dropped 8 bases and J dropped 4 bases, with 20 bases sitting between them. CDR3 amino acids: CATRSDRGDVYGYTF. The CDR3 DNA reads as TGTGCCACCCGTAGCGACCGTGGCGACGTCTATGGCTACACCTTC.

The chain links TRBV4-1 to TRBJ1-2; TRBD1 is a possible D gene (6 bases). Germline CDR1 reads MGHRA; CDR2 reads YSYEKL. V lost 4 bases and J 8 bases, leaving 17 bases between the germline ends. This CDR3 contains 14 residues. The DNA for the CDR3 is TGCGCCAGCAGCCTACAGGGAGAAACTACAGGCTACACCTTC. It specifies CASSLQGETTGYTF.

The gene calls are TRBV19 and TRBJ2-7, with a weak D call TRBD2 (6 bases). Per the germline V gene, CDR1 is LNHDA and CDR2 is SQIVND (reference sequence). The V end was cut by 5 bases, the J end by 1 base, with 12 bases between. The CDR3 runs 14 residues. This CDR3 is CASSSASGSYEQYF. Written as DNA, the CDR3 is TGTGCCAGTAGTTCGGCCAGCGGGTCCTACGAGCAGTACTTC.

The chain has TRBV6-5 and TRBJ1-2; 10 bases match TRBD1. V was clipped by 9 bases and J by 7 bases; unmatched bases: 14. CDR3 length equals 15 residues. Germline values: CDR1 MNHEY, CDR2 SVGAGI. The CDR3 region is CASDRDRGSWGGYTF. The CDR3 coding sequence is TGTGCCAGTGACCGGGACAGGGGAAGTTGGGGTGGCTACACCTTC.

This chain connects TRBV7-8 to TRBJ1-1, with D possibly TRBD1 on 6 matching bases. The CDR3 runs to 17 residues. CDR1 is SGHVS, CDR2 FQNEAQ, per germline. V lost 4 bases and J 4 bases, leaving 22 bases between the germline ends. CDR3 loop: CASSSQETGPRGTEAFF. CDR3 DNA sequence: TGTGCCAGCAGCTCCCAAGAGACAGGACCAAGGGGCACTGAAGCTTTCTTT.

The rearrangement joins TRBV19 to TRBJ2-7; D may be TRBD2 (7 bases). Germline CDR1 and CDR2: LNHDA and SQIVND (reference sequence). This CDR3 is 16 amino acids long. Trimming stripped 1 base from V and 0 bases from J, with 13 bases between. CDR3 protein: CASSIGGGGISYEQYF. CDR3 DNA sequence: TGTGCCAGTAGTATAGGAGGGGGGGGCATCTCCTACGAGCAGTACTTC.